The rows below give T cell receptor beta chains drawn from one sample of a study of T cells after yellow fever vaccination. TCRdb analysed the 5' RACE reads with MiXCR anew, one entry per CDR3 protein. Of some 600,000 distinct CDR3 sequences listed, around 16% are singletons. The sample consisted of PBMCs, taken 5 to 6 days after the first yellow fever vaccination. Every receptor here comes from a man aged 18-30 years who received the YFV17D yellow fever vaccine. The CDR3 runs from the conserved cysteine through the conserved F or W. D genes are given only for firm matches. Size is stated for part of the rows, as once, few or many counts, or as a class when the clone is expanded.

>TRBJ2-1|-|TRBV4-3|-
CASSQDPGARSNDEQFF
TGCGCCAGCAGCCAAGACCCCGGGGCTAGATCAAACGATGAGCAGTTCTTC
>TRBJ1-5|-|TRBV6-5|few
CASTWGSYSNQPQHF
TGTGCCAGCACTTGGGGGTCTTATAGCAATCAGCCCCAGCATTTT
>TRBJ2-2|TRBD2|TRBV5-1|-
CASSSPSSGENTGELFF
TGCGCCAGCAGCTCACCGTCTAGCGGAGAGAACACCGGGGAGCTGTTTTTT
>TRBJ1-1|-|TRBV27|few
CASTPGGLNTEAFF
TGTGCCAGCACCCCCGGGGGGCTGAACACTGAAGCTTTCTTT
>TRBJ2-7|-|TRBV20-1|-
CSARRDTSYEQYF
TGCAGTGCTCGCCGGGACACATCCTACGAGCAGTACTTC
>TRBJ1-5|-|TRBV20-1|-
CSAQVGYPSNQPQHF
TGCAGTGCCCAGGTGGGCTATCCTAGCAATCAGCCCCAGCATTTT
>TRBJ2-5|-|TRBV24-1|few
CATEDRLSGETQYF
TGTGCCACCGAAGACAGGTTATCGGGGGAGACCCAGTACTTC
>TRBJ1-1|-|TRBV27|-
CASSGGMSEAFF
TGTGCCAGCAGTGGGGGGATGTCTGAAGCTTTCTTT
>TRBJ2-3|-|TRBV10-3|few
CAISESTTDTQYF
TGTGCCATCAGTGAGTCGACCACAGATACGCAGTATTTT
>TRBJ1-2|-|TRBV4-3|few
CASSQVSGVGYTF
TGCGCCAGCAGCCAAGTCTCCGGGGTTGGCTACACCTTC
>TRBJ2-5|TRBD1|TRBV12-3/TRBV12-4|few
CASSGRGQGLTQYF
TGTGCCAGCAGTGGAAGGGGGCAGGGTTTGACCCAGTACTTC
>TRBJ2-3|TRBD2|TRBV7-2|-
CASSLVPGGGPDTQYF
TGTGCCAGCAGCTTAGTTCCGGGGGGGGGGCCGGATACGCAGTATTTT
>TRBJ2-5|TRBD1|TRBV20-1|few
CSGTDRGQETQYF
TGCAGTGGAACAGACAGGGGCCAAGAGACCCAGTACTTC
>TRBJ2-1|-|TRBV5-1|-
CASSSSPLDLGQFF
TGCGCCAGCAGCTCCTCCCCACTAGACCTCGGGCAGTTCTTC
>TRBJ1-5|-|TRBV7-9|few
CASSSGRGQPQHF
TGTGCCAGCAGCTCCGGGCGGGGTCAGCCCCAGCATTTT
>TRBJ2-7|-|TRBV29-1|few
CSVEGQNRPYEQYF
TGCAGCGTTGAGGGTCAAAACAGACCCTACGAGCAGTACTTC
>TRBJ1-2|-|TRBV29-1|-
CSVDHRGGYGYTF
TGCAGCGTTGATCATAGGGGTGGCTATGGCTACACCTTC
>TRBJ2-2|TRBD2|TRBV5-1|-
CASSLTGTSGGNTGELFF
TGCGCCAGCAGCCTAACCGGGACTAGCGGGGGCAACACCGGGGAGCTGTTTTTT
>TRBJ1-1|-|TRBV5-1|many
CASSLGSGRRTEAFF
TGCGCCAGCAGCTTGGGATCAGGGCGGAGGACTGAAGCTTTCTTT
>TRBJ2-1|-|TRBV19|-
CASSIASWGEQFF
TGTGCCAGTAGTATCGCCTCCTGGGGTGAGCAGTTCTTC
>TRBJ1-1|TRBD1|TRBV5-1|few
CASSLPGTGARMNTEAFF
TGCGCCAGCAGCCTACCCGGGACAGGGGCCAGGATGAACACTGAAGCTTTCTTT
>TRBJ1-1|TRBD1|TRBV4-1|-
CASSQPRDREAFF
TGCGCCAGCAGCCAACCCCGGGACAGAGAAGCTTTCTTT
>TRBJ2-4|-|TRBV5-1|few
CASSSTRGAKNIQYF
TGCGCCAGCAGCTCCACCAGGGGAGCCAAAAACATTCAGTACTTC
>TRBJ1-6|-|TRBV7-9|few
CASDGAAGALHF
TGTGCCAGCGACGGGGCCGCGGGGGCCCTCCACTTT
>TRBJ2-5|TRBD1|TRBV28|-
CASSRDRPGETQYF
TGTGCCAGCAGTCGGGACAGGCCGGGAGAGACCCAGTACTTC
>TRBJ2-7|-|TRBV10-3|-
CAIRRGSYEQYF
TGTGCCATCAGGCGGGGTTCCTACGAGCAGTACTTC
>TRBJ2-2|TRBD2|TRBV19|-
CASSIAGGYPTGELFF
TGTGCCAGTAGTATAGCCGGGGGGTATCCAACCGGGGAGCTGTTTTTT
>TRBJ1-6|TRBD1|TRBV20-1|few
CSAARDRGYNSPLHF
TGCAGTGCAGCCCGGGACAGGGGTTATAATTCACCCCTCCACTTT
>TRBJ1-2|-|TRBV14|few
CASSQRGHLRNYGGYTF
TGTGCCAGCAGCCAACGGGGACACCTTAGGAACTATGGCGGCTACACCTTC
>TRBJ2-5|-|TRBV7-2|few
CASSPQRGEETQYF
TGTGCCAGCAGCCCCCAAAGGGGAGAAGAGACCCAGTACTTC
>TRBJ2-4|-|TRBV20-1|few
CSAEGRGSIQYF
TGCAGTGCCGAGGGGCGTGGAAGCATTCAGTACTTC